This entry lists 19 T cell receptor beta chains sequenced from one sample in a study of blood T cell repertoires in COVID-19. Generated by immunoSEQ multiplex PCR, the TCRdb table keeps only in-frame clones and is missing some. The data show more than 300,000 clones, with 90% seen just once and roughly 1% held by the top ten. The specimen was peripheral blood. Receptors were obtained from a woman aged 40 to 49 with COVID-19, enrolled during active disease.

The gene calls are TRBV5-1 and TRBJ1-5; the D is unclear. The germline V and J ends were trimmed by 6 bases and 7 bases, with 17 bases remaining between them. Germline lookup yields CDR1 SGHRS and CDR2 YFSETQ. The CDR3 has 14 amino acids. In DNA form, the CDR3 reads TGCGCCAGCAACCGTGACCCCGACGGGCAGCCCCAGCATTTT. It is translated as CASNRDPDGQPQHF.

V gene TRBV2 combines with J gene TRBJ2-7; 9 nucleotides agree with TRBD1. The CDR3 length is 15 residues. Per the germline V gene, CDR1 is SNHLY and CDR2 is FYNNEI. Germline trimming cut 7 bases from V and 3 bases from J; bases unmatched to any gene: 10. The CDR3 DNA reads as TGTGCCAGCACCGGGGACAGGGAGGTGGGCTACGAGCAGTACTTC. Translated, it gives CASTGDREVGYEQYF. The whole variable domain, filled in from reference TRBV2 and TRBJ2-7, reads EPEVTQTPSHQVTQMGQEVILRCVPISNHLYFYWYRQILGQKVEFLVSFYNNEISEKSEIFDDQFSVERPDGSNFTLKIRSTKLEDSAMYFCASTGDREVGYEQYFGPGTRLTVT.

The sample holds a few counts of this clone. V and J are TRBV6-5 and TRBJ1-6; D is undetermined. Germline V gene lookup returns CDR1 MNHEY and CDR2 SVGAGI. Trimming shortened V by 10 bases and J by 7 bases, and 17 bases separated the two germline ends. This CDR3 spans 14 amino acids. CDR3 protein: CAIRPSGPNSPLHF. The CDR3 DNA reads TGTGCCATACGACCGAGCGGTCCGAATTCACCCCTCCACTTT.

This clone was seen only a few times. This chain uses TRBV6-4 with TRBJ2-7, with 8 bases matching TRBD1. Germline V gene lookup returns CDR1 MRHNA and CDR2 SNTAGT. Trimming removed 4 bases from V and 0 bases from J; junction bases left unmatched: 5. The CDR3 contains 15 residues. CDR3 DNA sequence: TGTGCCAGCAGTGTGGAGCAGGGGGCCTCCTACGAGCAGTACTTC. Protein product: CASSVEQGASYEQYF.

This clone has a single count. The chain joins TRBV18 to TRBJ1-5; weak D call: TRBD1 (6 bases). CDR3 length: 14 residues. V shed 5 bases and J shed 5 bases, with 13 bases lying between them. Looked up from germline, CDR1 is KGHSH and CDR2 is LQKENI. The CDR3 spells CASSGGGSDQPQHF. The CDR3 nucleotides read TGTGCCAGCTCAGGGGGCGGGAGTGATCAGCCCCAGCATTTT.

The chain is built from TRBV28 and TRBJ1-4; TRBD1 might be the D (5 bases). The germline V gene has CDR1 MDHEN and CDR2 SYDVKM. This CDR3 has 14 amino acids. The germline V and J ends were trimmed by 6 bases and 4 bases, with 12 bases remaining between them. CDR3 sequence (DNA): TGTGCCAGCAGGTCAGGGTCCTTTAATGAAAAACTGTTTTTT. Protein: CASRSGSFNEKLFF.

V usage is TRBV28 and J usage is TRBJ2-6; D is perhaps TRBD1 (5 bases). The CDR3 has 22 amino acids. The germline V gene encodes CDR1 MDHEN and CDR2 SYDVKM. The V end was cut by 6 bases, the J end by 4 bases, with 34 bases between. The CDR3 is CASRQRAILSRARLSGANVLTF. The CDR3 DNA is TGTGCCAGCAGACAGAGAGCGATACTAAGCAGGGCCAGGCTTTCGGGGGCCAACGTCCTGACTTTC.

The chain carries TRBV27 and TRBJ2-1, with 9 bases that match TRBD1. CDR1 and CDR2 (germline): MNHEY, SMNVEV (reference sequence). The CDR3 covers 16 residues. V lost 5 bases and J lost 3; bases outside the gene matches: 8. DNA for the CDR3: TGTGCCAGCAGTCCTACAGGGGGCTCGATCTACAATGAGCAGTTCTTC. The encoded protein is CASSPTGGSIYNEQFF.

The V and J genes are TRBV28 and TRBJ2-7; no clear D gene. Germline V CDR1 and CDR2: MDHEN, SYDVKM. The CDR3 sequence is 13 residues long. V was trimmed by 1 base and J by 2 bases, leaving 6 bases between them. This chain's CDR3 is CASSLSVPYEQYF. The CDR3, as DNA: TGTGCCAGCAGTTTATCGGTTCCCTACGAGCAGTACTTC.

V and J are TRBV7-9 and TRBJ2-6, with D maybe TRBD2 (6 bases). The CDR3 is 18 amino acids. Per the germline V gene, CDR1 is SEHNR and CDR2 is FQNEAQ (reference sequence). The germline V and J ends were trimmed by 3 bases and 3 bases, with 18 bases remaining between them. CDR3 bases: TGTGCCAGCAGCTTTAGGTCGCTCCGGCGGGGTGGGGCCAACGTCCTGACTTTC. This sequence encodes CASSFRSLRRGGANVLTF.

V usage is TRBV5-4 and J usage is TRBJ1-2, with 7 bases aligning to TRBD1. This CDR3 spans 14 amino acids. Per the germline V gene, CDR1 is SGHNT and CDR2 is YYREEE (reference sequence). V dropped 3 bases and J dropped 0; count of bases not matched to a gene: 2. The CDR3 DNA sequence: TGTGCCAGCAGCTCCGGGACAGCTAACTATGGCTACACCTTC. Its translation is CASSSGTANYGYTF.

The rearrangement links TRBV5-1 to TRBJ2-5, with 10 bases aligning to TRBD1. The CDR3 length is 14 residues. In germline, CDR1 is SGHRS, CDR2 YFSETQ. Losses at the gene ends were 0 bases for V and 4 bases for J; bases not matched to a gene: 0. Here the CDR3 DNA reads TGCGCCAGCAGCTTGGGACAGGGGGCAGAGACCCAGTACTTC. It specifies CASSLGQGAETQYF. Full variable domain (remainder filled in from reference TRBV5-1 and TRBJ2-5): KAGVTQTPRYLIKTRGQQVTLSCSPISGHRSVSWYQQTPGQGLQFLFEYFSETQRNKGNFPGRFSGRQFSNSRSEMNVSTLELGDSALYLCASSLGQGAETQYFGPGTRLLVL.

This sequence joins TRBV3-1 (or the pseudogene TRBV3-2) and TRBJ1-1; TRBD1 is a possible D gene (5 bases). With 4 bases removed from V and 3 bases from J, the gap between germline ends came to 15 bases. CDR3 length equals 15 residues. CDR1 is LGHDT, CDR2 YNNKEL, per germline (reference sequence). The CDR3 here is CASSRGEGLHTEAFF. The CDR3, as DNA: TGTGCCAGCAGCCGGGGGGAAGGTCTCCACACTGAAGCTTTCTTT.

This clone was counted between two and nine times. The chain uses TRBV7-3 and TRBJ1-6, with D possibly TRBD1 on 5 matching bases. This CDR3 contains 14 residues. Germline CDR1 is SGHTA and CDR2 is FQGTGA. The V end lost 5 bases, the J end lost 7 bases, and 12 bases lay between the germline ends. In nucleotides, the CDR3 is TGTGCCAGCAGCCCTGACAGTTTCAATTCACCCCTCCACTTT. This gives the protein CASSPDSFNSPLHF.

V is TRBV7-2 and J is TRBJ2-2; D might be TRBD1 (5 bases). The CDR3 runs to 14 residues. From germline, CDR1 is SGHTA and CDR2 FQGNSA. Deletions cut 1 base from V and 4 bases from J, with 7 bases between. The CDR3 is CASSLDRPTGELFF. Here the CDR3 DNA reads TGTGCCAGCAGCTTAGACAGGCCCACCGGGGAGCTGTTTTTT.

The gene calls are TRBV27 and TRBJ1-2, with a possible D match to TRBD1 (5 bases). The V end was cut by 1 base, the J end by 2 bases, with 8 bases between. The germline V gene has CDR1 MNHEY and CDR2 SMNVEV (reference sequence). The CDR3 sequence is 14 residues long. In DNA form, the CDR3 reads TGTGCCAGCAGTTTATGGGGCGGCAACTATGGCTACACCTTC. Its protein product is CASSLWGGNYGYTF.

For the CDR3, the DNA is TGTGCCAGCAGCGTGGGACTAGTCCACACCGGGGAGCTGTTTTTT. Translating it yields CASSVGLVHTGELFF. The rearrangement uses TRBV7-9 and TRBJ2-2, with TRBD2 matching 8 bases. Per the germline V gene, CDR1 is SEHNR and CDR2 is FQNEAQ (reference sequence). The ends lost 5 bases at V and 3 bases at J; junction bases unmatched: 5. This CDR3 contains 15 residues. Full variable domain (rest looked up from reference TRBV7-9 and TRBJ2-2): DTGVSQNPRHKITKRGQNVTFRCDPISEHNRLYWYRQTLGQGPEFLTYFQNEAQLEKSRLLSDRFSAERPKGSFSTLEIQRTEQGDSAMYLCASSVGLVHTGELFFGEGSRLTVL.

The V and J genes are TRBV7-2 and TRBJ2-7; TRBD2 might be the D (5 bases). The V gene's germline CDR1 is SGHTA and CDR2 FQGNSA. The CDR3 spans 14 residues. The V end was cut by 3 bases, the J end by 4 bases, with 13 bases between. Here the CDR3 reads CASSFSIAGYEQYF. The CDR3 coding sequence is TGTGCCAGCAGCTTTAGTATTGCGGGTTACGAGCAGTACTTC.

The rearrangement uses TRBV5-1 and TRBJ1-6; D possibly corresponds to TRBD1 (6 bases). The CDR3 totals 16 residues. The V and J ends lost 4 bases and 0 bases respectively, with 11 bases between them. Germline CDR1 is SGHRS and CDR2 is YFSETQ. The CDR3 coding sequence is TGCGCCAGCAGCCTTCGAGGGGGCTCCTATAATTCACCCCTCCACTTT. This encodes CASSLRGGSYNSPLHF.